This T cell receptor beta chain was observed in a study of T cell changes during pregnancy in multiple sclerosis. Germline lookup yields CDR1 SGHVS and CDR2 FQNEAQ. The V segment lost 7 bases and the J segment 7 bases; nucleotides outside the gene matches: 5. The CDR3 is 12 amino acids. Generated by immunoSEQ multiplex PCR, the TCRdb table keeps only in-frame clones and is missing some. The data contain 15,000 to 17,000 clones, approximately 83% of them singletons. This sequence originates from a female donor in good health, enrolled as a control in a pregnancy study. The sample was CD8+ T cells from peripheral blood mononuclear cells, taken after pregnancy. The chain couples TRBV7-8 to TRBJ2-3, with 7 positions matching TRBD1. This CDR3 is CASTDRAYTQYF. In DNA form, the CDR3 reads TGTGCCAGCACCGACAGGGCATATACGCAGTATTTT.